The TCR beta chain described here comes from a study of T cell clusters in autoimmune cytopenias (dated by TCRdb to between 2019 and 2020). In terms of the full investigation: A median TRB sequencing depth of about 50,000 reads per sample was reached, and a median of roughly 2,000 distinct TRB clonotypes per sample was obtained. TRB and IGH repertoires from peripheral blood were sequenced in autoimmune cytopenia patients at active disease and during treatment follow-up, with healthy, CLL and autoimmune hepatitis controls included alongside. The goal of the study was to find out whether patients with autoimmune cytopenia have a disease-specific immune repertoire signature that could be used as a blood-based biomarker.

The CDR3 holds 14 amino acids from the cysteine to the phenylalanine. DNA is not recorded here. The germline V gene gives CDR1 as MNHNS and CDR2 as SASEGT. Each sample's TRB amplification started from around 260 ng of peripheral blood genomic DNA, which corresponds to tens of thousands of genome equivalents. With no count recorded, this clonotype is classed as medium-sized (0.01 to 0.1%) from frequency. No cognate antigen has been identified for it. Results and caveats for the whole study, not just this receptor: Shifts in the TRB repertoire, including less even repertoires in secondary cytopenia and CLL, were mostly a reflection of lymphoma bias and not of autoimmunity. Compared with active autoimmune hepatitis patients, healthy donors had almost three times as many exclusive TRB clusters, a finding consistent with an autoimmunity-wide signature. The cluster-lack signature was not seen for secondary cytopenia versus CLL, apparently masked by the dominant lymphoma-associated repertoire. The GLIPH analysis suggested a lack of physiological T cell clusters in primary autoimmune cytopenia patients, since more than 40 clusters were exclusive to healthy donors whereas some 18 were exclusive to patients. The T cell clusters were only ever defined in silico, so experimental validation of their functional role was still needed.

Multiplex PCR with a touch-down protocol amplified TRB rearrangements, with the TRB-A and TRB-B primer pools combined in a single tube. Illumina adapters and sample indices were added to the amplicons through two consecutive PCR reactions performed with Phusion HS II polymerase. Amplicons were gel-purified with the NucleoSpin Gel and PCR Clean-up kit, then quantified by Qubit and quality-checked on an Agilent 2100 Bioanalyzer. Libraries were sequenced on an Illumina MiSeq using 600-cycle, single-indexed, paired-end runs. Per the authors' processing: TRB reads were aligned and assembled with MiXCR version 2.1.12 using the default MiXCR reference library. Each unique CDR3 nucleotide sequence defined a clone, and only productive sequences with at least two reads were analysed. Repertoire diversity was assessed with alpha-parameterized diversity profiles (alpha 0 to 5), including the Shannon (alpha 1) and Simpson (alpha 2) indices, which were computed with an R script. The tcR package was used to compute combinatorial TRB VJ usage, which was then compared between cohorts by principal component analysis with ade4. GLIPH was used to cluster TCRbeta CDR3s in pairs of cohorts matched for age and read depth, and a Wilcoxon test was used to compare cluster frequencies. After the reads were reprocessed by TCRdb, one entry was made per CDR3 protein sequence, with no DNA. TCRdb assigned the V and J calls; the authors' analysis was not used. The sample table includes roughly 1,100 distinct CDR3 sequences. The ten largest clonotypes hold 50% to 65% of the sample.

Sequenced input: peripheral blood. The rearrangement combines TRBV6-1 with TRBJ1-1; TCRdb reports TRBD1, a call that lacks DNA to check it against. The TCR originated in a human donor with an autoimmune cytopenia or autoimmune hepatitis (not recorded which). The encoded CDR3 is CASTLGQGYTEAFF.